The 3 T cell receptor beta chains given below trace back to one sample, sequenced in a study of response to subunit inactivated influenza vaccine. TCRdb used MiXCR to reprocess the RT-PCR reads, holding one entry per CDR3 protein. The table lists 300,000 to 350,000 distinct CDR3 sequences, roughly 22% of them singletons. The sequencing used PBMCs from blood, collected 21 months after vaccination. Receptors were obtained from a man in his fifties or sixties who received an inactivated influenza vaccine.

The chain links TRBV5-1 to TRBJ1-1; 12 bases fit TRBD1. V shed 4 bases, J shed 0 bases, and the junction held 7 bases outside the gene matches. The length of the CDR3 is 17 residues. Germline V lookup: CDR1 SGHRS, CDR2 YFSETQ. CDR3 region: CASSPGTGGLMNTEAFF. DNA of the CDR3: TGCGCCAGCAGCCCTGGGACAGGGGGCCTCATGAACACTGAAGCTTTCTTT.

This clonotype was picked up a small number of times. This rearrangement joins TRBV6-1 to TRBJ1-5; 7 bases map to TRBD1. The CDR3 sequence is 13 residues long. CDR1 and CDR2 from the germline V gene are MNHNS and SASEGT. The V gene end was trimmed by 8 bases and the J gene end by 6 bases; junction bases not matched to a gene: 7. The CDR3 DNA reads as TGTGCCAGCCGGGGACAGTGGGGTCAGCCCCAGCATTTT. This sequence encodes CASRGQWGQPQHF.

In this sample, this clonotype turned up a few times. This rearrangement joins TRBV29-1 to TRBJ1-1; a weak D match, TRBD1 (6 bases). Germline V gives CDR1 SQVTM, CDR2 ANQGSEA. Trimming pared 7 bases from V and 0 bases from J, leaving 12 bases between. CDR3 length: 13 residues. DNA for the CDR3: TGCAGCGGAGGGGGACAAATGAACACTGAAGCTTTCTTT. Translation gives CSGGGQMNTEAFF.